One sample yielded the 13 T cell receptor beta chains listed below, sequenced in a study of radiotherapy plus CTLA-4 blockade in lung cancer. Assay used: immunoSEQ multiplex PCR; TCRdb lists only in-frame clones, some missing. The sample contains about 38,000 clones, approximately 83% of which appear only once. The material was peripheral blood, obtained from a patient treated with radiotherapy plus ipilimumab. These receptors all stem from a human donor with non-small cell lung cancer whose response to radiotherapy plus ipilimumab could not be evaluated.

V usage is TRBV5-1 and J usage is TRBJ2-7; 9 nucleotides align to TRBD1. V shed 3 bases and J 0 bases; nucleotides not matched to a gene: 4. Per the germline V gene, CDR1 is SGHRS and CDR2 is YFSETQ. The CDR3 spans 15 residues. The chain's CDR3 is CASSYTGGRSYEQYF. For the CDR3, the DNA is TGCGCCAGCAGCTACACAGGGGGCCGCTCCTACGAGCAGTACTTC.

This sequence joins TRBV28 and TRBJ2-5; 12 bases map to TRBD2. The junction had 5 bases not matched to a gene; V was cut back by 1 base and J by 2 bases. This CDR3 comprises 17 residues. CDR1 is MDHEN and CDR2 is SYDVKM in the germline V gene. CDR3 amino acids: CASSLFWLAGGQETQYF. The CDR3 bases are TGTGCCAGCAGTTTATTTTGGCTAGCGGGGGGGCAAGAGACCCAGTACTTC.

This chain uses TRBV11-2 with TRBJ2-3, with D perhaps matching TRBD2 (6 bases). This CDR3 has 14 residues. The V and J ends lost 7 bases and 8 bases respectively, with 19 bases between them. In germline, CDR1 is SGHAT, CDR2 FQNNGV. CDR3 residues: CASTVERAGGTQYF. DNA for the CDR3: TGTGCCAGCACCGTAGAGCGGGCTGGAGGTACGCAGTATTTT. Together with reference TRBV11-2 and TRBJ2-3, the CDR3 gives the full variable domain: EAGVAQSPRYKIIEKRQSVAFWCNPISGHATLYWYQQILGQGPKLLIQFQNNGVVDDSQLPKDRFSAERLKGVDSTLKIQPAKLEDSAVYLCASTVERAGGTQYFGPGTRLTVL.

This clone was found a few times. The chain couples TRBV14 to TRBJ2-1, with 9 bases fitting TRBD2. This CDR3 contains 16 residues. J gave up 6 bases and V 0 bases, and 6 bases lay outside the gene matches. Germline values: CDR1 SGHDN, CDR2 FVKESK. CDR3 loop: CASSQERGLAANEQFF. For the CDR3, the DNA is TGTGCCAGCAGCCAAGAAAGGGGACTAGCCGCCAATGAGCAGTTCTTC. The full variable domain, in which reference TRBV14 and TRBJ2-1 provide the parts outside the CDR3, is EAGVTQFPSHSVIEKGQTVTLRCDPISGHDNLYWYRRVMGKEIKFLLHFVKESKQDESGMPNNRFLAERTGGTYSTLKVQPAELEDSGVYFCASSQERGLAANEQFFGPGTRLTVL.

This clone was seen only once. CDR3 DNA sequence: TGTGCCACCAGCAGAGATAGCGGGCCCCAGCATTTT. Translated: CATSRDSGPQHF. J is TRBJ1-5 and V is TRBV15, with D unresolved. Germline CDR1 is LNHNV and CDR2 is YYDKDF (reference sequence). This CDR3 contains 12 residues. Deletions cut 0 bases from V and 9 bases from J, with 6 bases between. The full variable domain, its missing parts supplied by reference TRBV15 and TRBJ1-5, is DAMVIQNPRYQVTQFGKPVTLSCSQTLNHNVMYWYQQKSSQAPKLLFHYYDKDFNNEADTPDNFQSRRPNTSFCFLDIRSPGLGDTAMYLCATSRDSGPQHFGDGTRLSIL.

In DNA, the CDR3 is TGTGCCAGCAGCCTACAGGACCCCTTGGCCAAAAACATTCAGTACTTC. It specifies CASSLQDPLAKNIQYF. V is TRBV6-6 and J is TRBJ2-4, with D perhaps TRBD1 (5 bases). CDR1 is MNHNY, CDR2 SVGAGI, per germline (reference sequence). Between the trimmed V and J ends, which lost 6 bases and 1 base, there was a span of 16 bases. The CDR3 has 16 amino acids.

V is TRBV27 and J is TRBJ2-7; D is possibly TRBD2 (6 bases). Germline assignment: CDR1 MNHEY and CDR2 SMNVEV (reference sequence). Trimming took off 7 bases at V and 7 bases at J, with 20 bases between the two ends. This CDR3 region has 14 residues. DNA of the CDR3: TGTGCCAGCACGGGAGAAGGACGGGCTGGGGAGCAGTACTTC. This translates into CASTGEGRAGEQYF.

This clone was counted a few times. Other DNA sequences in the sample encode the same CDR3. This chain uses TRBV5-1 with TRBJ2-5; 9 positions match TRBD1. Looked up from germline, CDR1 is SGHRS and CDR2 is YFSETQ. Unmatched junction bases numbered 12, after V lost 7 bases and J lost 5 bases. CDR3 length: 15 amino acids. The CDR3 region is CASARVTGGRETQYF. CDR3 sequence (DNA): TGCGCCAGCGCACGCGTCACAGGGGGCAGGGAGACCCAGTACTTC. The entire variable domain, with the rest obtained from reference TRBV5-1 and TRBJ2-5, is as follows: KAGVTQTPRYLIKTRGQQVTLSCSPISGHRSVSWYQQTPGQGLQFLFEYFSETQRNKGNFPGRFSGRQFSNSRSEMNVSTLELGDSALYLCASARVTGGRETQYFGPGTRLLVL.

The V gene is TRBV18, the J gene TRBJ2-3; D is perhaps TRBD2 (7 bases). CDR3 length: 16 residues. Between the trimmed V and J ends, which lost 3 bases and 4 bases, there was a span of 17 bases. CDR1 KGHSH and CDR2 LQKENI come from the germline V gene. CDR3 sequence: CASSPLSGGGADTQYF. The CDR3 bases are TGTGCCAGCTCACCCCTATCGGGGGGCGGTGCAGATACGCAGTATTTT.

In the case of this clone: This specimen includes other DNA sequences encoding the same CDR3. This chain joins TRBV6-6 and TRBJ1-1, with D possibly matching TRBD1 (6 bases). Trimming took 6 bases from V and 8 from J, leaving 19 bases between them. The CDR3 length is 14 residues. Per the germline V gene, CDR1 is MNHNY and CDR2 is SVGAGI (reference sequence). The CDR3 region has the DNA TGTGCCAGCAGGGCCAGGGGCCTGGCGGTGGAAGCTTTCTTT. Translation gives CASRARGLAVEAFF.

This sequence joins TRBV4-2 and TRBJ2-5; TRBD2 matches 10 bases. This CDR3 comprises 18 residues. Germline V gene data show CDR1 as LGHNA and CDR2 as YNFKEQ. Unmatched junction bases numbered 8, after V lost 1 base and J lost 0 bases. The CDR3 protein is CASSQGDSGGTYQETQYF. As DNA, the CDR3 is TGTGCCAGCAGCCAAGGTGATAGCGGGGGGACTTACCAAGAGACCCAGTACTTC.

The chain is built from TRBV18 and TRBJ2-1; D gene unclear. This CDR3 has 14 amino acids. The germline gives CDR1 KGHSH, CDR2 LQKENI. The V end was cut by 0 bases, the J end by 11 bases, with 14 bases between. DNA for the CDR3: TGTGCCAGCTCACCACCCACGGAGCTTCCCAAGCAGTTCTTC. It specifies CASSPPTELPKQFF.

This chain links TRBV6-5 with TRBJ2-7; a possible D gene is TRBD2 (5 bases). CDR1 is MNHEY, CDR2 SVGAGI, per germline. The ends were cut back, 6 bases at V and 6 bases at J, with 18 bases in the middle. The CDR3 is made up of 14 amino acids. As DNA, the CDR3 is TGTGCCAGCAGACAGCCGGGAAACACGGGCGAGCAGTACTTC. It specifies CASRQPGNTGEQYF.